The clone carrying this T cell receptor (beta chain) occurred many times. The antigen is not known. The data stem from a study of CD8 T cells in ankylosing spondylitis. The study, taken as a whole, reports: What appeared characteristic of ankylosing spondylitis blood was a TCR beta motif of eight highly homologous variants.

Libraries of TCR beta came from quantitative 5'-RACE with molecular barcodes. TCRdb redid the calling of the 5' RACE reads with MiXCR, one entry per CDR3 protein. The sample lists roughly 120,000 distinct CDR3 sequences; 6.5% to 9% were seen once. In germline, CDR1 is MNHEY, CDR2 SMNVEV (reference sequence). Trimming left V 5 bases short and J 6 bases short, with 14 bases between. The CDR3 is 13 residues long. The rearrangement joins TRBV27 to TRBJ2-7, with a tentative D call TRBD1 (6 bases). The clonotype was recovered from a male donor with ankylosing spondylitis or in good health (not recorded which). The sequenced material came from blood, either unsorted or a sorted T cell fraction (not recorded which). DNA for the CDR3: TGTGCCAGCAGTCTCCAAGGGGGTACCGAGCAGTACTTC. It specifies CASSLQGGTEQYF.